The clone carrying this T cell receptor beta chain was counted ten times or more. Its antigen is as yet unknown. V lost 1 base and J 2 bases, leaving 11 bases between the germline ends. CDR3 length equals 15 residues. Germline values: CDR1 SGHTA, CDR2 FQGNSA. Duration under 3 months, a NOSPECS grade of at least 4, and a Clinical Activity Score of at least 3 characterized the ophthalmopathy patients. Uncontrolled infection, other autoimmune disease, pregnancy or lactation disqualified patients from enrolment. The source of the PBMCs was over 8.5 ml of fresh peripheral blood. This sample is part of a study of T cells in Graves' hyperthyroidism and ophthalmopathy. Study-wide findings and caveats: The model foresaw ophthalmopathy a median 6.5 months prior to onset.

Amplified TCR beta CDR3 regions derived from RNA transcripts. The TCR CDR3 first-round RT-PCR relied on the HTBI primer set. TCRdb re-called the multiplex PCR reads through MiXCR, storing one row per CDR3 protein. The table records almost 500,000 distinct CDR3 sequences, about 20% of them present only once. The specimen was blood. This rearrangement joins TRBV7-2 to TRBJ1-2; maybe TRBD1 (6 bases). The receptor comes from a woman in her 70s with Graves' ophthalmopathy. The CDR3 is CASSLGGALNYGYTF. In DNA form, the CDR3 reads TGTGCCAGCAGCTTAGGGGGGGCGTTAAACTATGGCTACACCTTC.